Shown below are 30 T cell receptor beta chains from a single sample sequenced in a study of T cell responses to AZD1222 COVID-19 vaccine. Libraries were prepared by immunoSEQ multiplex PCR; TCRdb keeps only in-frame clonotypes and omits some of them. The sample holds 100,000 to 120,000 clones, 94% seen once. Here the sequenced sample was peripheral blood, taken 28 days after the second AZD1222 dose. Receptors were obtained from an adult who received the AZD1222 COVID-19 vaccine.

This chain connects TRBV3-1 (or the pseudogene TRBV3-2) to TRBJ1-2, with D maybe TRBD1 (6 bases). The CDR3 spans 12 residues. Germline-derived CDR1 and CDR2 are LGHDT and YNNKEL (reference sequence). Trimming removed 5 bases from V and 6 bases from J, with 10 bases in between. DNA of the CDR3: TGTGCCAGCAGCTACGAGGGGGATGGCTACACCTTC. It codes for CASSYEGDGYTF.

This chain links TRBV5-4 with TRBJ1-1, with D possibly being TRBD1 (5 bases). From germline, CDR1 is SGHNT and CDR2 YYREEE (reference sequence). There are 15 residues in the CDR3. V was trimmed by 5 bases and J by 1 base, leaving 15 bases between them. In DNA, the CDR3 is TGTGCCAGCAGTTCAGGGCAAGGACGGAACACTGAAGCTTTCTTT. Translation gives CASSSGQGRNTEAFF.

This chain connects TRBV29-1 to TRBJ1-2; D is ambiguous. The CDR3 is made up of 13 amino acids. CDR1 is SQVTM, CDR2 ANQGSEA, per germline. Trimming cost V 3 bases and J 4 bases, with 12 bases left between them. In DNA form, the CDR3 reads TGCAGCGTTGACGGCTCTGGGTCCTATGGCTACACCTTC. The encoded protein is CSVDGSGSYGYTF.

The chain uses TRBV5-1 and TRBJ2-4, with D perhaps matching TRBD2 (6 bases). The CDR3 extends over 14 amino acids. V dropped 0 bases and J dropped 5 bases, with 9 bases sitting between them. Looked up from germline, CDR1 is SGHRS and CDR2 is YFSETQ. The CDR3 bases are TGCGCCAGCAGCTTGGCCTTAGCGGAAAACATTCAGTACTTC. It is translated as CASSLALAENIQYF.

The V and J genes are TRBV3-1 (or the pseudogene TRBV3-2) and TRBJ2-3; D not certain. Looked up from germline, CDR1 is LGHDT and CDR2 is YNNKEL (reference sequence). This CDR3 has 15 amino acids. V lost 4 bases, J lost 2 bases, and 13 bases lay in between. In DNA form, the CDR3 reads TGTGCCAGCAGCCTAACACTGGAATACACAGATACGCAGTATTTT. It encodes CASSLTLEYTDTQYF.

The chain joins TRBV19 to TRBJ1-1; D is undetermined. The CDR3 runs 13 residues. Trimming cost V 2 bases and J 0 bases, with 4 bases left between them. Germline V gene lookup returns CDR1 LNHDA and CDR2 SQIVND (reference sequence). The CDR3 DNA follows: TGTGCCAGTAGTATACAGATGAACACTGAAGCTTTCTTT. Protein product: CASSIQMNTEAFF.

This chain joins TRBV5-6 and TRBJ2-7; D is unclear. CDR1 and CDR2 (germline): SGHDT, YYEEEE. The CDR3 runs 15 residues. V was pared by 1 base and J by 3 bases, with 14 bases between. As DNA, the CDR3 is TGTGCCAGCAGCTTGTGGATCCTTCCAAACTACGAGCAGTACTTC. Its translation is CASSLWILPNYEQYF.

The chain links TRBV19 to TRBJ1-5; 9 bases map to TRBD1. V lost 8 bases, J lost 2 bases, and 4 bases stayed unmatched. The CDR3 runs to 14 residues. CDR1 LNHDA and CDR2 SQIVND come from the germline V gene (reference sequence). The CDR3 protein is CASEDRGGNQPQHF. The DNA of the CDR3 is TGTGCCAGTGAGGACAGGGGCGGCAATCAGCCCCAGCATTTT.

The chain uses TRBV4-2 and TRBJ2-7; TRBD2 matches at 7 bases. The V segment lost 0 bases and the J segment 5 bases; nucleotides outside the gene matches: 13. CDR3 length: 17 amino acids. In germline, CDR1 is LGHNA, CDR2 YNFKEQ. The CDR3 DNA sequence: TGTGCCAGCAGCCAAGATCTCATAACGGGAGGAGGGGACGAGCAGTACTTC. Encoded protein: CASSQDLITGGGDEQYF.

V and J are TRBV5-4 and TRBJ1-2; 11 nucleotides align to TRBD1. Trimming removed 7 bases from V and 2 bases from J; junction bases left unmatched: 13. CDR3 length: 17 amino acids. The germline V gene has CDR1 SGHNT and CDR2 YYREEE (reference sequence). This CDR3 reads CASQFLDRGPKNYGYTF. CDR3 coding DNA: TGTGCCAGCCAATTCCTGGACAGGGGGCCGAAGAACTATGGCTACACCTTC.

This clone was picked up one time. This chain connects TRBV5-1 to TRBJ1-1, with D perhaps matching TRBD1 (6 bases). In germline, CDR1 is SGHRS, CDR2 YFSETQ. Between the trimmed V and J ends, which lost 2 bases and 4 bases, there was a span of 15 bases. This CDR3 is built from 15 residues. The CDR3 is CASSFTGGMSTEAFF. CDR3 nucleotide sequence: TGCGCCAGCAGCTTTACCGGGGGCATGAGCACTGAAGCTTTCTTT.

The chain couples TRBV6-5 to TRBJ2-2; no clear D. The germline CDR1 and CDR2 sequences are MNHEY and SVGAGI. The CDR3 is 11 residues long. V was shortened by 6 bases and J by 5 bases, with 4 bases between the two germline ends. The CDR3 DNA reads TGTGCCAGCAGACTTACCGGGGAGCTGTTTTTT. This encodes CASRLTGELFF.

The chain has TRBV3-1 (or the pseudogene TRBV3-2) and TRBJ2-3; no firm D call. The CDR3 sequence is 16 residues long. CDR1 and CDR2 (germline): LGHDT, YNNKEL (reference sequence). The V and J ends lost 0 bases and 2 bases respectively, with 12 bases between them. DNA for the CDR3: TGTGCCAGCAGCCAAGACGTCTGGCAGGCCACAGATACGCAGTATTTT. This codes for CASSQDVWQATDTQYF.

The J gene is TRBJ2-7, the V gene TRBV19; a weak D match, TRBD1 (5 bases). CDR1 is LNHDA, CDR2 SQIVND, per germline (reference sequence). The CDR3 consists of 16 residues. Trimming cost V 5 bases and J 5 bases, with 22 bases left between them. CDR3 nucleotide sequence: TGTGCCAGTAGTCCAGGGATAGAAGGCCCCCTAAACGAGCAGTACTTC. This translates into CASSPGIEGPLNEQYF.

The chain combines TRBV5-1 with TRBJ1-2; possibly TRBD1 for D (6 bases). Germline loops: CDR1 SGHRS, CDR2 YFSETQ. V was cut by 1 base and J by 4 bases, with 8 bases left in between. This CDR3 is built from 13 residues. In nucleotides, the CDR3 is TGCGCCAGCAGCTTGCCGGGGGCCTATGGCTACACCTTC. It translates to CASSLPGAYGYTF.

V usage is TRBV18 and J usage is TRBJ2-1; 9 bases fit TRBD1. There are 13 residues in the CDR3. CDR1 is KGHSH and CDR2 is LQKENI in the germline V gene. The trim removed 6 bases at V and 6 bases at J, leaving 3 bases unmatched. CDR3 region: CASSRGQGNEQFF. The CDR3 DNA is TGTGCCAGCTCTCGGGGACAGGGCAATGAGCAGTTCTTC. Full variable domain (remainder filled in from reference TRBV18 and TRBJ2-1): NAGVMQNPRHLVRRRGQEARLRCSPMKGHSHVYWYRQLPEEGLKFMVYLQKENIIDESGMPKERFSAEFPKEGPSILRIQQVVRGDSAAYFCASSRGQGNEQFFGPGTRLTVL.

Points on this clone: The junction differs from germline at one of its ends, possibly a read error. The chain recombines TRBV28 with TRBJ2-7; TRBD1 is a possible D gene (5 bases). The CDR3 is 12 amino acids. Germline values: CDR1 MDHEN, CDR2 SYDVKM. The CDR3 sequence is CASSIGVAGRWF. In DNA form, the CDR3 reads TGTGCCAGCAGCATAGGGGTGGCAGGGCGGTGGTTC.

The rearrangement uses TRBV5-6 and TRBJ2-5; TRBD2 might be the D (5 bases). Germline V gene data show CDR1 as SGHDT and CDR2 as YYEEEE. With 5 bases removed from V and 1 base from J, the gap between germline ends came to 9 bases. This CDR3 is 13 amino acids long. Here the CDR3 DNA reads TGTGCCAGCAGGTCCGGGATCCAAGAGACCCAGTACTTC. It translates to CASRSGIQETQYF.

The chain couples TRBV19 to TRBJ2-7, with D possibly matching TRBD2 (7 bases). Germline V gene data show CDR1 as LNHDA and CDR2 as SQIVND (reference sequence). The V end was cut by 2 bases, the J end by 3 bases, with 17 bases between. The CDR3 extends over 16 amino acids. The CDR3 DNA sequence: TGTGCCAGTAGTATAAGGGGGAGGGGGGCGATCTACGAGCAGTACTTC. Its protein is CASSIRGRGAIYEQYF. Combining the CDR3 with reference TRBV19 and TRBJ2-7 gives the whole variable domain DGGITQSPKYLFRKEGQNVTLSCEQNLNHDAMYWYRQDPGQGLRLIYYSQIVNDFQKGDIAEGYSVSREKKESFPLTVTSAQKNPTAFYLCASSIRGRGAIYEQYFGPGTRLTVT.

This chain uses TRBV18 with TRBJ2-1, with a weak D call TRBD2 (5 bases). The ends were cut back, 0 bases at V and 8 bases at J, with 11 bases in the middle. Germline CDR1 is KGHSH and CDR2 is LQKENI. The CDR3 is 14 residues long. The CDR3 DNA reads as TGTGCCAGCTCACCACCGGGAGTGGAGTATGAGCAGTTCTTC. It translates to CASSPPGVEYEQFF.

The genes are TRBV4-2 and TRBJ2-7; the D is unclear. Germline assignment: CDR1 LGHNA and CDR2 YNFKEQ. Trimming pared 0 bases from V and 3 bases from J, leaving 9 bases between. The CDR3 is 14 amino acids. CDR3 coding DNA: TGTGCCAGCAGCCAAGATAGGCTTTACTACGAGCAGTACTTC. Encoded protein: CASSQDRLYYEQYF.

The CDR3 DNA follows: TGTGCCAGCAGCGTAGTAGGCTCTAGCGGATACAATGAGCAGTTCTTC. Protein: CASSVVGSSGYNEQFF. The chain links TRBV9 to TRBJ2-1, with 7 bases aligning to TRBD2. V was clipped by 0 bases and J by 4 bases; unmatched bases: 7. CDR3 length: 16 amino acids. Germline CDR1 reads SGDLS; CDR2 reads YYNGEE.

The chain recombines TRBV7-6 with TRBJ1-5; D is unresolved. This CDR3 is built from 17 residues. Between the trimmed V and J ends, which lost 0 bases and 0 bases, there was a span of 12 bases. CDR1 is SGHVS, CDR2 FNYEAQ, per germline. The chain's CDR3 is CASSLAAYEYSNQPQHF. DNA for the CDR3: TGTGCCAGCAGCTTAGCGGCATATGAATATAGCAATCAGCCCCAGCATTTT.

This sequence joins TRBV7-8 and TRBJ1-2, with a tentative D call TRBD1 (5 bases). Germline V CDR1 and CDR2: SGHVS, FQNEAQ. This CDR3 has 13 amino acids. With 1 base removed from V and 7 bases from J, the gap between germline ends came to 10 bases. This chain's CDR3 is CASSLEGSGGYTF. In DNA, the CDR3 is TGTGCCAGCAGCTTAGAGGGGTCAGGTGGCTACACCTTC. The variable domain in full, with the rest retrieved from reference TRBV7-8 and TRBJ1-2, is GAGVSQSPRYKVAKRGQDVALRCDPISGHVSLFWYQQALGQGPEFLTYFQNEAQLDKSGLPSDRFFAERPEGSVSTLKIQRTQQEDSAVYLCASSLEGSGGYTFGSGTRLTVV.

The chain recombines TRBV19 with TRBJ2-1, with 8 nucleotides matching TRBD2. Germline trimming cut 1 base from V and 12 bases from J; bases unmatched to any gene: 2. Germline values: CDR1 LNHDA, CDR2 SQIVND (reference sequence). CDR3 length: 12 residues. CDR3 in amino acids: CASSIGREGQFF. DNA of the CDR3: TGTGCCAGTAGTATAGGTCGGGAGGGGCAGTTCTTC.

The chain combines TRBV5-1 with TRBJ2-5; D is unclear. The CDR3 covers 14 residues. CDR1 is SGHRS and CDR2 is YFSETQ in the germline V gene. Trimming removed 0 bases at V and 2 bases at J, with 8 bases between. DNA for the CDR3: TGCGCCAGCAGCTTGGAGCCAGATCAAGAGACCCAGTACTTC. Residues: CASSLEPDQETQYF.

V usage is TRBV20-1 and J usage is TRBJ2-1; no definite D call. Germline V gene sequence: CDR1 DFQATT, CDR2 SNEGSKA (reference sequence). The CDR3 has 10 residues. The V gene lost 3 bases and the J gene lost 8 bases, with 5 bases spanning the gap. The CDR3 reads CSASPDEQFF. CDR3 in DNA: TGCAGTGCTAGCCCCGATGAGCAGTTCTTC.

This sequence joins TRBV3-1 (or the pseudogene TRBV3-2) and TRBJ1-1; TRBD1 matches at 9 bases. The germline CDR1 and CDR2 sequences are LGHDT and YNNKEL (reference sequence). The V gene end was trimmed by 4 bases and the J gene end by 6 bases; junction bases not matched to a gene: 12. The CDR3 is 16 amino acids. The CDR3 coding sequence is TGTGCCAGCAGCCGATCCGGGACAGGGTCGTTTGCTGAAGCTTTCTTT. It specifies CASSRSGTGSFAEAFF.

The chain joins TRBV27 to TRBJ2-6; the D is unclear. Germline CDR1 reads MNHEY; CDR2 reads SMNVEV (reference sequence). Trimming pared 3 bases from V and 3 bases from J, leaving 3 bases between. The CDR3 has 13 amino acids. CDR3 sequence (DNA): TGTGCCAGCAGTTTTTTTGGGGCCAACGTCCTGACTTTC. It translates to CASSFFGANVLTF.

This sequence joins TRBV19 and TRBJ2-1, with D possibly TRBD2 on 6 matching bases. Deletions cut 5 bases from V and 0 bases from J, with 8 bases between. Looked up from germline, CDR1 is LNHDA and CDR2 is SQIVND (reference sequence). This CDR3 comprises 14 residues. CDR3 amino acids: CASSPGDSYNEQFF. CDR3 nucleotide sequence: TGTGCCAGTAGTCCGGGGGACTCCTACAATGAGCAGTTCTTC.